This is a list of T cell receptor beta chains from one sample in a study of human T cells and chemical hapten exposure. TCRdb redid the calling of the RACE reads with MiXCR, one entry per CDR3 protein. In the table there are about 80,000 distinct CDR3 sequences, roughly a tenth of which are singletons. This sample comprised whole blood, obtained in connection with sensitization to the hapten diphenylcyclopropenone (DPC). All receptors come from a woman aged 25-40 years with alopecia areata. Some clones in this sample may be carry-over from other donors' samples. The CDR3 runs from the conserved cysteine through the conserved F or W. The order of the fields is V gene, D gene, J gene, clone size, CDR3 protein, CDR3 DNA. A D gene is named only where the DNA matches it firmly. Clone size is shown for a subset of rows, as once, few, many or a class of expanded clone.

>TRBV5-4|TRBD1|TRBJ2-5|few
CASSQGQLGFEETQYF
TGTGCCAGCAGCCAGGGACAGTTAGGGTTTGAAGAGACCCAGTACTTC
>TRBV5-5|TRBD1|TRBJ2-7|.
CASSPKWDRVSGEQYF
TGTGCCAGCAGCCCTAAATGGGACAGGGTTTCTGGGGAGCAGTACTTC
>TRBV12-3/TRBV12-4|.|TRBJ2-1|many
CASSRGGGPNEQFF
TGTGCCAGCAGTCGGGGAGGTGGGCCGAATGAGCAGTTCTTC
>TRBV7-2|TRBD1|TRBJ1-6|many
CASSQRQGASSPLHF
TGTGCCAGCAGCCAAAGACAGGGGGCGAGTTCACCCCTCCACTTT
>TRBV4-2|.|TRBJ2-6|many
CASSQDRTAGANVLTF
TGTGCCAGCAGCCAAGATCGGACAGCTGGGGCCAACGTCCTGACTTTC
>TRBV7-3|TRBD2|TRBJ2-1|many
CASSLNQLAGGGEQFF
TGTGCCAGCAGCTTAAATCAACTAGCGGGAGGAGGTGAGCAGTTCTTC
>TRBV18|TRBD1|TRBJ2-1|.
CASSSGQAPHEQFF
TGTGCCAGCTCATCCGGACAGGCCCCCCATGAGCAGTTCTTC
>TRBV6-6|.|TRBJ2-1|many
CASRQGSNEQFF
TGTGCCAGCAGACAGGGTAGTAATGAGCAGTTCTTC
>TRBV12-5|.|TRBJ1-1|few
CASGFGVGSNTEAFF
TGTGCTAGTGGTTTCGGGGTGGGATCGAACACTGAAGCTTTCTTT
>TRBV12-3/TRBV12-4|TRBD1|TRBJ1-1|many
CASSFPAPSTDRGNTEAFF
TGTGCCAGCAGTTTCCCCGCCCCTTCAACAGACAGGGGAAACACTGAAGCTTTCTTT